This T cell receptor (beta chain) was identified during a study of shared clonotypes between healthy human individuals. Subsets obtained from CD4+ cells comprised CD45RA+ naive and CD45RA-negative memory cells. CDR3 length equals 14 residues. Germline lookup yields CDR1 MNHNY and CDR2 SVGAGI (reference sequence). The germline V and J ends were trimmed by 3 bases and 0 bases, with 8 bases remaining between them. TCRdb keeps only in-frame clones here, not all; method: immunoSEQ multiplex PCR. Among some 1 million clones listed, about 75% were seen once. This TCR came from a young man in good health. The rearrangement joins TRBV6-6 to TRBJ1-1, with D unresolved. The source material was memory CD4+ T cells sorted from blood. Subset specified: CD45RA-negative fraction. Written as DNA, the CDR3 is TGTGCCAGCAGTTATACCGATATGAACACTGAAGCTTTCTTT. This gives the protein CASSYTDMNTEAFF.